This TCR beta chain is drawn from a study of blood T cell repertoires in COVID-19. About the research overall: The United States, Italy and Spain provided the acute and convalescent COVID-19 samples. The cDNA or gDNA used as material had been derived from T cells, B-cell-depleted T cells, or PBMCs.

As handled by the study authors: Estimation of nucleated cell counts relied on the amplification of reference gene primers. Produced via immunoSEQ multiplex PCR; TCRdb's table is partial and in-frame only. Clonal size and the V and J genes are those of that table, whereas D and trimming came from the DNA. The profile shows 150,000 to 180,000 clones, around 82% of them singletons. The germline gives CDR1 SGHTA, CDR2 FQGNSA. V was cut by 4 bases and J by 4 bases, with 17 bases left in between. The CDR3 has 16 amino acids. The table lists this clone with a few counts. Followed over time, Seattle patients had been enrolled while infection was active.

Sequencing was done on a sample of peripheral blood. The V gene is TRBV7-2, the J gene TRBJ1-5; D may be TRBD1 (5 bases). This TCR came from a man in his sixties with COVID-19, enrolled during active disease. The CDR3 bases are TGTGCCAGCAGCTCTGACCTCGGGGGGGGGAATCAGCCCCAGCATTTT. It is translated as CASSSDLGGGNQPQHF.